These 15 T cell receptor beta chains came from one sample sequenced in a study of cytomegalovirus exposure and HLA in healthy donors. The PCR had 60 Vbeta and 13 Jbeta primers. The protocol was immunoSEQ multiplex PCR, while the TCRdb copy is restricted to in-frame clones and leaves out a portion. The sample shows roughly 97,000 clones, around 80% of them seen only once. The sample consisted of PBMCs. Source of these receptors: a woman in her thirties or forties in good health and CMV-seronegative.

The CDR3, as DNA: TGTGCCAGCAGCGATGATTTTGCGGACGAGCAGTACTTC. Translation gives CASSDDFADEQYF. The V gene is TRBV5-6, the J gene TRBJ2-7; D gene unclear. CDR3 length equals 13 residues. CDR1 is SGHDT and CDR2 is YYEEEE in the germline V gene. Trimming removed 4 bases from V and 5 bases from J, with 13 bases in between.

This clone was recorded a few times. The chain employs TRBV5-6 and TRBJ2-1; 10 bases match TRBD2. Germline V gives CDR1 SGHDT, CDR2 YYEEEE. The CDR3 spans 16 residues. The V gene end was trimmed by 0 bases and the J gene end by 4 bases; junction bases not matched to a gene: 4. CDR3 nucleotide sequence: TGTGCCAGCAGCTTGGTGTCTAGCGGGAGTTACAATGAGCAGTTCTTC. Amino acids: CASSLVSSGSYNEQFF.

This sequence joins TRBV11-2 and TRBJ1-2; D not certain. Looked up from germline, CDR1 is SGHAT and CDR2 is FQNNGV. The germline V and J ends were trimmed by 5 bases and 4 bases, with 11 bases remaining between them. CDR3 size: 13 residues. CDR3 nucleotides: TGTGCCAGCAGCCAAACCAACAGCTATGGCTACACCTTC. It encodes CASSQTNSYGYTF.

The rearrangement joins TRBV9 to TRBJ2-1; 13 positions match TRBD2. In germline, CDR1 is SGDLS, CDR2 YYNGEE. Losses at the gene ends were 4 bases for V and 9 bases for J; bases not matched to a gene: 10. There are 16 residues in the CDR3. The CDR3 DNA reads as TGTGCCAGCAGCCCGAGGACTAGCGGGAGATCGAGTGAGCAGTTCTTC. Its protein product is CASSPRTSGRSSEQFF.

The V call is TRBV6-5, the J call TRBJ1-5; no clear D gene. In germline, CDR1 is MNHEY, CDR2 SVGAGI. The CDR3 runs 13 residues. Trimming stripped 8 bases from V and 1 base from J, with 9 bases between. The CDR3 nucleotides read TGTGCCAGCTCGGCGGTGAGCAATCAGCCCCAGCATTTT. Translation gives CASSAVSNQPQHF.

This clone showed up just a few times. The rearrangement uses TRBV7-6 and TRBJ2-1; D is undetermined. CDR3 length: 13 residues. V lost 5 bases and J lost 10, with 15 bases in between. From germline, CDR1 is SGHVS and CDR2 FNYEAQ. The CDR3 bases are TGTGCCAGCAGCCCCTTTCGCCCCAGGGAGCAGTTCTTC. It encodes CASSPFRPREQFF.

The chain has TRBV19 and TRBJ1-1; D might be TRBD1 (5 bases). Germline lookup yields CDR1 LNHDA and CDR2 SQIVND (reference sequence). The CDR3 has 13 residues. The ends were cut back, 8 bases at V and 0 bases at J, with 10 bases in the middle. CDR3 coding DNA: TGTGCCAGTCTAGGACACCTGAACACTGAAGCTTTCTTT. Translating gives CASLGHLNTEAFF.

The gene calls are TRBV2 and TRBJ2-2; 11 bases line up with TRBD2. From germline, CDR1 is SNHLY and CDR2 FYNNEI. V trimming: 6 bases; J trimming: 5 bases; junction bases outside the gene matches: 5. The CDR3 runs to 15 residues. The chain's CDR3 is CASRVLAGATGELFF. The CDR3 DNA follows: TGTGCCAGCAGGGTACTAGCGGGAGCTACCGGGGAGCTGTTTTTT.

The V call is TRBV15, the J call TRBJ1-4; D is unclear. This CDR3 is built from 18 residues. Germline V gives CDR1 LNHNV, CDR2 YYDKDF (reference sequence). V was clipped by 0 bases and J by 3 bases, with 17 bases between them. The CDR3 coding sequence is TGTGCCACCAGCAGAGATCTCAGACTCCCGACGGCTAATGAAAAACTGTTTTTT. Protein: CATSRDLRLPTANEKLFF. Full variable domain (outside the CDR3, taken from reference TRBV15 and TRBJ1-4): DAMVIQNPRYQVTQFGKPVTLSCSQTLNHNVMYWYQQKSSQAPKLLFHYYDKDFNNEADTPDNFQSRRPNTSFCFLDIRSPGLGDTAMYLCATSRDLRLPTANEKLFFGSGTQLSVL.

This chain connects TRBV19 to TRBJ2-1; D not resolved. This CDR3 region has 16 residues. CDR1 is LNHDA and CDR2 is SQIVND in the germline V gene (reference sequence). Trimming pared 1 base from V and 2 bases from J, leaving 12 bases between. In nucleotides, the CDR3 is TGTGCCAGTAGTATAGTCTCGTATATTCCCTACAATGAGCAGTTCTTC. It codes for CASSIVSYIPYNEQFF.

In the case of this clone: Other nucleotide sequences in the sample specify the same CDR3. The chain combines TRBV19 with TRBJ1-5; TRBD1 might be the D (5 bases). Trimming cost V 4 bases and J 0 bases, with 10 bases left between them. In germline, CDR1 is LNHDA, CDR2 SQIVND (reference sequence). CDR3 length: 15 amino acids. As DNA, the CDR3 is TGTGCCAGTAGTACCCTCCAGGGTAGCAATCAGCCCCAGCATTTT. Amino acids: CASSTLQGSNQPQHF.

The chain recombines TRBV7-9 with TRBJ1-3, with D unresolved. V dropped 8 bases and J dropped 9 bases, with 11 bases sitting between them. Germline CDR1 is SEHNR and CDR2 is FQNEAQ (reference sequence). The CDR3 is 11 amino acids. CDR3 nucleotide sequence: TGTGCCAGCGGTCGAGCCTCCACCATATATTTT. Translation gives CASGRASTIYF. Full variable domain (remainder filled in from reference TRBV7-9 and TRBJ1-3): DTGVSQNPRHKITKRGQNVTFRCDPISEHNRLYWYRQTLGQGPEFLTYFQNEAQLEKSRLLSDRFSAERPKGSFSTLEIQRTEQGDSAMYLCASGRASTIYFGEGSWLTVV.

The rearrangement joins TRBV7-9 to TRBJ2-1, with 9 bases fitting TRBD2. Trimming at V came to 5 bases and at J to 4 bases, leaving 15 bases not matched to a gene. Germline values: CDR1 SEHNR, CDR2 FQNEAQ (reference sequence). This CDR3 is built from 18 residues. The CDR3 coding sequence is TGTGCCAGCAGCCCCCCCTTGTCTGGGCGGGAGGGGTACAATGAGCAGTTCTTC. Translated: CASSPPLSGREGYNEQFF.

The chain employs TRBV11-3 and TRBJ2-3; 8 bases match TRBD2. Germline CDR1 is SGHNT and CDR2 is YENEEA. This CDR3 contains 15 residues. J lost 2 bases, V lost 1 base, and 2 bases had no gene match. The CDR3 DNA is TGTGCCAGCAGCTTAGCGGGAGGGAACACAGATACGCAGTATTTT. Its protein product is CASSLAGGNTDTQYF.

The rearrangement joins TRBV28 to TRBJ2-7, with 9 nucleotides matching TRBD2. After removal of 5 bases from V and 6 bases from J, the junction contained 11 bases not matched to a gene. CDR1 and CDR2 (germline): MDHEN, SYDVKM. The CDR3 has 15 amino acids. The CDR3 spells CASSAFKREEAEQYF. The CDR3 bases are TGTGCCAGCAGTGCGTTTAAGCGGGAGGAGGCCGAGCAGTACTTC.